These 9 T cell receptor beta chains came from one sample sequenced in a study of cytomegalovirus exposure and HLA in healthy donors. A multiplex PCR was run with 60 Vbeta primers and 13 Jbeta primers. Method: immunoSEQ multiplex PCR; TCRdb's copy keeps in-frame clones and lacks some. The top ten hold 3.7% of the sample, which has approximately 90,000 clones, approximately 80% seen once. Sample: PBMCs. The origin of the receptors is a young man in good health and CMV-seronegative.

This clone was picked up a small number of times. This rearrangement joins TRBV27 to TRBJ2-7; D may be TRBD2 (5 bases). Trimming took off 4 bases at V and 2 bases at J, with 12 bases between the two ends. Germline values: CDR1 MNHEY, CDR2 SMNVEV (reference sequence). This CDR3 has 14 amino acids. CDR3 in amino acids: CASSSKTGTYEQYF. For the CDR3, the DNA is TGTGCCAGCAGTTCCAAAACGGGGACCTACGAGCAGTACTTC.

As concerns this clone: As the CDR3 is not closed by the conserved phenylalanine or tryptophan, this likely results from a read error. The limits of the CDR3 on the DNA are not certain, so only TCRdb's listed CDR3 is given. V is TRBV5-6 and J is TRBJ2-7; the table gives TRBD1 as D, unverified against the DNA. The CDR3 is 8 amino acids long, termini counted. The germline gives CDR1 SGHDT, CDR2 YYEEEE. CDR3 sequence: CASSQDSR.

This chain links TRBV7-9 with TRBJ2-2; 13 bases line up with TRBD2. The germline gives CDR1 SEHNR, CDR2 FQNEAQ (reference sequence). The V gene end was trimmed by 3 bases and the J gene end by 2 bases; junction bases not matched to a gene: 3. This CDR3 is built from 17 residues. Here the CDR3 DNA reads TGTGCCAGCAGCTTGGGACTAGCGGGGCCTAACACCGGGGAGCTGTTTTTT. It yields the protein CASSLGLAGPNTGELFF.

CDR3 in DNA: TGTGCCATCAGTGCGGGAGGCAACTACCCTGACTACGAGCAGTACTTC. Translated: CAISAGGNYPDYEQYF. The rearrangement uses TRBV10-3 and TRBJ2-7; 7 bases match TRBD2. V was clipped by 4 bases and J by 3 bases; unmatched bases: 12. This CDR3 contains 16 residues. Germline loops: CDR1 ENHRY, CDR2 SYGVKD.

This clone was seen only once. The CDR3 reads CASSVGAGFEKLFF. The CDR3 DNA is TGTGCCAGCAGTGTGGGGGCGGGTTTCGAAAAACTGTTTTTT. V and J are TRBV6-1 and TRBJ1-4; tentative D call: TRBD1 (6 bases). The germline V gene has CDR1 MNHNS and CDR2 SASEGT. Trimming shortened V by 4 bases and J by 8 bases, and 14 bases separated the two germline ends. This CDR3 spans 14 amino acids.

V gene TRBV6-1 combines with J gene TRBJ2-7; D perhaps matches TRBD1 (6 bases). Trimming cost V 2 bases and J 4 bases, with 9 bases left between them. Germline V gives CDR1 MNHNS, CDR2 SASEGT. The CDR3 is 13 amino acids. CDR3 protein: CASSELGAYEQYF. CDR3 coding DNA: TGTGCCAGCAGTGAACTGGGGGCTTACGAGCAGTACTTC.

In the case of this clone: The junction departs from the called germline gene at one end, perhaps through a read error. This chain joins TRBV5-1 and TRBJ2-1; a possible D gene is TRBD2 (6 bases). CDR1 and CDR2 (germline): SGHRS, YFSETQ. This CDR3 is 16 amino acids long. The CDR3 region is CASSLNSGAPYHEQFF. CDR3 nucleotides: TGCGCCAGCAGCCTCAATAGCGGAGCCCCCTACCATGAGCAGTTCTTC.

This clone has just a few counts. The rearrangement joins TRBV7-2 to TRBJ2-7; D might be TRBD1 (6 bases). The CDR3 covers 17 residues. Germline CDR1 reads SGHTA; CDR2 reads FQGNSA. V was trimmed by 3 bases and J by 0 bases, leaving 18 bases between them. The CDR3 DNA sequence: TGTGCCAGCAGCTTCTCTTCTGACAGGCGTCGCTCCTACGAGCAGTACTTC. Translation gives CASSFSSDRRRSYEQYF.

The chain recombines TRBV2 with TRBJ2-5, with D maybe TRBD1 (6 bases). Deletions cut 3 bases from V and 1 base from J, with 27 bases between. Per the germline V gene, CDR1 is SNHLY and CDR2 is FYNNEI. The CDR3 spans 20 residues. The chain's CDR3 is CASSEGVGHLQRVGQETQYF. The CDR3, as DNA: TGTGCCAGCAGTGAGGGGGTGGGACACCTCCAGAGGGTAGGCCAAGAGACCCAGTACTTC.